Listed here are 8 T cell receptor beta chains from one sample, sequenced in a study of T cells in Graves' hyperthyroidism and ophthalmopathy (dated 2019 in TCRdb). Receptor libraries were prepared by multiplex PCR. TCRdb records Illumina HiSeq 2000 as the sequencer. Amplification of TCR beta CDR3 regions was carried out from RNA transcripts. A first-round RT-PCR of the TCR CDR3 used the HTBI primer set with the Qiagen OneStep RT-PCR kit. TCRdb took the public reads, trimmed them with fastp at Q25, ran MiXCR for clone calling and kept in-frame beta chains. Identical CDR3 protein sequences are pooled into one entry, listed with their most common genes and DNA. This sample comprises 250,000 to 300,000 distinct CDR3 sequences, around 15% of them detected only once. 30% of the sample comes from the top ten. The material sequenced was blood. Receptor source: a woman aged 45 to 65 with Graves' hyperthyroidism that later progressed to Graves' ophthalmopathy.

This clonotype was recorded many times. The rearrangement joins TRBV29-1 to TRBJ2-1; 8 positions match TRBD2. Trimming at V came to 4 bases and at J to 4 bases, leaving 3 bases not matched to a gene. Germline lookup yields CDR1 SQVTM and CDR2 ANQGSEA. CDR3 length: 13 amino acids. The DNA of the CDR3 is TGCAGCGTTGGCGCTAGCGGGTACAATGAGCAGTTCTTC. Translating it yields CSVGASGYNEQFF.

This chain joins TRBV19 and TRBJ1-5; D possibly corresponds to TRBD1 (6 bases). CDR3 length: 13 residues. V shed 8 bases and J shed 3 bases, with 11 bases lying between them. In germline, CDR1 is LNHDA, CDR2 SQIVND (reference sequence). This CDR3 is CASSGVHNQPQHF. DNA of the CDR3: TGTGCCAGTTCAGGGGTACACAATCAGCCCCAGCATTTT.

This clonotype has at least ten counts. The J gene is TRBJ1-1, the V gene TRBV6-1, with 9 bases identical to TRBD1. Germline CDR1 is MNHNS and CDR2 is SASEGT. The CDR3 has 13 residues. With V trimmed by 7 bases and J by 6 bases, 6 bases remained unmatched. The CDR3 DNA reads TGTGCCAGCACAACAGGGGGCAGGCCTGAAGCTTTCTTT. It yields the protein CASTTGGRPEAFF.

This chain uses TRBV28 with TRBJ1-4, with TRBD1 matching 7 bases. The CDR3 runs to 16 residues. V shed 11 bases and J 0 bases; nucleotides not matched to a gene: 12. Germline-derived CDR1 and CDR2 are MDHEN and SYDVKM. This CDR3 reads CAVSRDRHSTNEKLFF. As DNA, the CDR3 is TGTGCCGTATCCCGGGACAGACATTCAACTAATGAAAAACTGTTTTTT.

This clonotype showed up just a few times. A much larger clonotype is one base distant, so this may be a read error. The CDR3: CASSLAMGAHAEAFF. As DNA, the CDR3 is TGTGCCAGCAGCTTAGCGATGGGGGCGCACGCTGAAGCTTTCTTT. The J gene is TRBJ1-1, the V gene TRBV7-9, with TRBD1 as a possible D gene (6 bases). This CDR3 has 15 residues. Germline V CDR1 and CDR2: SEHNR, FQNEAQ (reference sequence). The ends were cut back, 0 bases at V and 6 bases at J, with 14 bases in the middle. Full variable domain (rest looked up from reference TRBV7-9 and TRBJ1-1): DTGVSQNPRHKITKRGQNVTFRCDPISEHNRLYWYRQTLGQGPEFLTYFQNEAQLEKSRLLSDRFSAERPKGSFSTLEIQRTEQGDSAMYLCASSLAMGAHAEAFFGQGTRLTVV.

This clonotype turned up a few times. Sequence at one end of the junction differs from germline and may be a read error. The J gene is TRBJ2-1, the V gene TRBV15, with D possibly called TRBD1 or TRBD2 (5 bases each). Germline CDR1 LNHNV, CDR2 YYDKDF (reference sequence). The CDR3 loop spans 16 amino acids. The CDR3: CAASAPPGPISDEQFF. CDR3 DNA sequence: TGTGCCGCCAGCGCACCGCCGGGACCCATCTCTGATGAGCAGTTCTTC.

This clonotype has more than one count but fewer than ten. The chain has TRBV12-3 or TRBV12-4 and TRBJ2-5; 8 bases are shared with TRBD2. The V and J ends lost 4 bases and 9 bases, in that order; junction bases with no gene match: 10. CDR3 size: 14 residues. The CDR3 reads CASSSPGTSLAQYF. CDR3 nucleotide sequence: TGTGCCAGCAGTTCCCCCGGGACTAGTCTGGCCCAGTACTTC.

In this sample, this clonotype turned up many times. The CDR3 bases are TGCGCCAGCAGCACTGCCGGGACAAGGGCGTCCTACGAGCAGTACTTC. Amino acids: CASSTAGTRASYEQYF. V usage is TRBV5-1 and J usage is TRBJ2-7; a weak D match, TRBD1 (6 bases). Between the trimmed V and J ends, which lost 4 bases and 1 base, there was a span of 18 bases. The CDR3 length is 16 residues. The germline V gene encodes CDR1 SGHRS and CDR2 YFSETQ.